The 9 T cell receptor beta chains reported below all come from one sample, sequenced in a study of T cells in pancreatic ductal adenocarcinoma. Surgery without prior neoadjuvant therapy was the treatment of the selected pancreatic ductal adenocarcinoma patients. Method: immunoSEQ multiplex PCR; TCRdb's copy keeps in-frame clones and lacks some. Among approximately 11,000 clones listed, 86% were seen once. The material sequenced was PBMCs. Receptors originate from a human donor with pancreatic ductal adenocarcinoma.

V is TRBV5-4 and J is TRBJ1-2; D gene unclear. This CDR3 region has 17 residues. V lost 4 bases and J lost 4, with 23 bases in between. From germline, CDR1 is SGHNT and CDR2 YYREEE (reference sequence). CDR3 in amino acids: CASSHFEGDPKFYGYTF. The DNA of the CDR3 is TGTGCCAGCAGCCATTTCGAAGGAGACCCCAAATTCTATGGCTACACCTTC.

The J gene is TRBJ2-1, the V gene TRBV6-4; possibly TRBD2 for D (6 bases). Germline CDR1 and CDR2: MRHNA and SNTAGT. Trimming shortened V by 4 bases and J by 0 bases, and 10 bases separated the two germline ends. The CDR3 totals 15 residues. The CDR3 sequence: CASSAISGSYNEQFF. CDR3 DNA sequence: TGTGCCAGCAGTGCCATTAGCGGCTCCTACAATGAGCAGTTCTTC.

CDR3 loop: CASSSRREIYSNQPQHF. CDR3 nucleotides: TGTGCCAGCAGCTCCCGACGAGAGATTTATAGCAATCAGCCCCAGCATTTT. The V gene is TRBV5-8, the J gene TRBJ1-5; D unresolved. With 3 bases removed from V and 0 bases from J, the gap between germline ends came to 16 bases. Germline CDR1 and CDR2: SGHTS and YDEGEE. This CDR3 comprises 17 residues.

This clone has just one count. The chain couples TRBV19 to TRBJ1-1; 8 bases match TRBD1. Germline CDR1 is LNHDA and CDR2 is SQIVND (reference sequence). The CDR3 contains 18 residues. The V gene end was trimmed by 10 bases and the J gene end by 1 base; junction bases not matched to a gene: 20. The CDR3 nucleotides are TGTGCCACGACCTCCGGGACAGGCCCTAGATGGGAGAACACTGAAGCTTTCTTT. As protein: CATTSGTGPRWENTEAFF.

This clone was found once. The gene calls are TRBV18 and TRBJ2-2; D may correspond to TRBD1 or TRBD2 (5 bases each). Trimming shortened V by 2 bases and J by 11 bases, and 12 bases separated the two germline ends. The CDR3 consists of 13 residues. The germline CDR1 and CDR2 sequences are KGHSH and LQKENI. CDR3 amino acids: CASSPGTDLELFF. In DNA form, the CDR3 reads TGTGCCAGCTCACCAGGGACGGACTTAGAGCTGTTTTTT. The complete variable domain, with remaining parts taken from reference TRBV18 and TRBJ2-2, reads NAGVMQNPRHLVRRRGQEARLRCSPMKGHSHVYWYRQLPEEGLKFMVYLQKENIIDESGMPKERFSAEFPKEGPSILRIQQVVRGDSAAYFCASSPGTDLELFFGEGSRLTVL.

The CDR3 DNA reads TGTGCCATCCAGGCAGGGGGCGACGAGCAGTACTTC. Translated: CAIQAGGDEQYF. The rearrangement uses TRBV10-3 and TRBJ2-7; TRBD1 matches 8 bases. V was clipped by 8 bases and J by 5 bases; unmatched bases: 5. Germline CDR1 is ENHRY and CDR2 is SYGVKD. This CDR3 comprises 12 residues.

The V gene is TRBV6-5, the J gene TRBJ1-5, with 12 bases matching TRBD1. The CDR3 runs to 15 residues. Per the germline V gene, CDR1 is MNHEY and CDR2 is SVGAGI. J gave up 7 bases and V 5 bases, and 6 bases lay outside the gene matches. The CDR3 nucleotides are TGTGCCAGCAGTATGGGACAGGGGGCCAGGCAGCCCCAGCATTTT. Its translation is CASSMGQGARQPQHF.

The gene calls are TRBV27 and TRBJ2-1, with D possibly TRBD2 on 5 matching bases. The germline gives CDR1 MNHEY, CDR2 SMNVEV (reference sequence). V was trimmed by 3 bases and J by 1 base, leaving 10 bases between them. CDR3 length: 15 amino acids. In nucleotides, the CDR3 is TGTGCCAGCAGTTTTGACTACCAATCCTACAATGAGCAGTTCTTC. Its protein is CASSFDYQSYNEQFF.

On this clone: At one boundary the junction diverges from the germline segment, which might be a read error. The chain has TRBV19 and TRBJ1-2, with D perhaps matching TRBD1 (6 bases). CDR3 size: 15 residues. Germline V lookup: CDR1 LNHDA, CDR2 SQIVND (reference sequence). For the CDR3, the DNA is TGTGCGAGTAATCAAGGGGGGCTTATTGACTATGGCTACACCTTC. Its translation: CASNQGGLIDYGYTF.